The 3 T cell receptor beta chains reported below all come from one sample, sequenced in a study of T cell changes during pregnancy in multiple sclerosis (dated by TCRdb to the late 2010s). Libraries came from the immunoSEQ multiplex PCR assay. Imported from immuneACCESS, the table was reduced by TCRdb to in-frame sequences with V and J called. These copies leave out some clones; in studies compared against another copy, an unresolved V gene accounts for under half, and the cause of the remainder is not known. For this sample the table gives 40,000 to 55,000 clones, of which 80% to 90% were detected only once. The ten largest clones represent roughly 1.1% of the sample. Sequencing was performed on CD4+ T cells from peripheral blood mononuclear cells, taken after pregnancy. These receptors were collected from a female donor with multiple sclerosis, enrolled in a pregnancy study.

The V and J genes are TRBV28 and TRBJ1-1, with 9 nucleotides matching TRBD1. Germline assignment: CDR1 MDHEN and CDR2 SYDVKM. J gave up 5 bases and V 8 bases, and 9 bases lay outside the gene matches. This CDR3 is built from 14 residues. CDR3 protein: CASRQGQGRTEAFF. The CDR3 DNA reads as TGTGCCAGCCGTCAAGGACAGGGGAGGACTGAAGCTTTCTTT.

V is TRBV5-1 and J is TRBJ2-3; 9 bases are a match to TRBD1. This CDR3 comprises 16 residues. Germline V gives CDR1 SGHRS, CDR2 YFSETQ. V trimming: 4 bases; J trimming: 4 bases; junction bases outside the gene matches: 10. The CDR3 sequence is CASSQRTGVLSDTQYF. In DNA, the CDR3 is TGCGCCAGCAGCCAGAGGACAGGGGTTCTTTCAGATACGCAGTATTTT.

The chain carries TRBV20-1 and TRBJ2-1, with no clear D. The V gene lost 0 bases and the J gene lost 9 bases, with 6 bases spanning the gap. This CDR3 contains 11 residues. Germline loops: CDR1 DFQATT, CDR2 SNEGSKA (reference sequence). The CDR3 region is CSARDVREQFF. Written as DNA, the CDR3 is TGCAGTGCTAGAGATGTGCGTGAGCAGTTCTTC.